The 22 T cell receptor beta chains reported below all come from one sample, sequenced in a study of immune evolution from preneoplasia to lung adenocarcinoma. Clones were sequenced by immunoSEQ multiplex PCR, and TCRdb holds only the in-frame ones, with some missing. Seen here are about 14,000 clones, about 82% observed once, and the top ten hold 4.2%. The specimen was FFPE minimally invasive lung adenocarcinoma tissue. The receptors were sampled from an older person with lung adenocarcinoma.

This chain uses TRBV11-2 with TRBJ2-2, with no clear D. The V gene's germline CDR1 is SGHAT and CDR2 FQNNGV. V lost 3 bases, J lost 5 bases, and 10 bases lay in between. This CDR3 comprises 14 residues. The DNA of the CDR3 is TGTGCCAGCAGCTTGGAAATTCTAACCGGGGAGCTGTTTTTT. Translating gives CASSLEILTGELFF.

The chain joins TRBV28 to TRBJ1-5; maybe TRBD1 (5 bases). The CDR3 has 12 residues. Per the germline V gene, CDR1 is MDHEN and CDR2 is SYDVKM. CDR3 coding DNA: TGTGGCACGACAGAAAATTATCAGCCCCAGCATTTT. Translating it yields CGTTENYQPQHF.

CDR3 loop: CASRLSDHTGELFF. Written as DNA, the CDR3 is TGCGCCAGCAGGTTGTCAGACCACACCGGGGAGCTGTTTTTT. V is TRBV10-1 and J is TRBJ2-2; D gene uncertain. V lost 6 bases, J lost 3 bases, and 11 bases lay in between. This CDR3 is 14 amino acids long. The V gene's germline CDR1 is WNHNN and CDR2 SYGVQD (reference sequence).

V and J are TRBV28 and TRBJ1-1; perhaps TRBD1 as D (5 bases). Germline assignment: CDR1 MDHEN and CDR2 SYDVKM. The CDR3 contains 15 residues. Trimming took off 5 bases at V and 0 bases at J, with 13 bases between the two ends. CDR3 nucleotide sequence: TGTGCCAGCAGTCCAAGACAGAACATGAACACTGAAGCTTTCTTT. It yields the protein CASSPRQNMNTEAFF.

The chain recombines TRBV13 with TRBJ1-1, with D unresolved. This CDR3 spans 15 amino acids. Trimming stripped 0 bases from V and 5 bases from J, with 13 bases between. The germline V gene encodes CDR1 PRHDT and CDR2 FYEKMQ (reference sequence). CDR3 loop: CASSLGLGSVTEAFF. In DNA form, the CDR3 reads TGTGCCAGCAGCTTAGGCCTGGGGAGTGTGACTGAAGCTTTCTTT. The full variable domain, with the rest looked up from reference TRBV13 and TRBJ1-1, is AAGVIQSPRHLIKEKRETATLKCYPIPRHDTVYWYQQGPGQDPQFLISFYEKMQSDKGSIPDRFSAQQFSDYHSELNMSSLELGDSALYFCASSLGLGSVTEAFFGQGTRLTVV.

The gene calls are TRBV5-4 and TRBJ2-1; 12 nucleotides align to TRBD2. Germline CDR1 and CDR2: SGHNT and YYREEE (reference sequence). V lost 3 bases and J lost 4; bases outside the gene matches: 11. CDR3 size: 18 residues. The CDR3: CASSSPTSGRSLYNEQFF. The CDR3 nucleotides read TGTGCCAGCAGCTCACCGACTAGCGGGAGATCTCTATACAATGAGCAGTTCTTC.

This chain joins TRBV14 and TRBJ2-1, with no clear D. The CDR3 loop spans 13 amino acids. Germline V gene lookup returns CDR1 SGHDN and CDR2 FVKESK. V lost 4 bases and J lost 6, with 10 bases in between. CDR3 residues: CASSRRSANEQFF. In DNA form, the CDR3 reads TGTGCCAGCAGCCGCAGGTCGGCCAATGAGCAGTTCTTC.

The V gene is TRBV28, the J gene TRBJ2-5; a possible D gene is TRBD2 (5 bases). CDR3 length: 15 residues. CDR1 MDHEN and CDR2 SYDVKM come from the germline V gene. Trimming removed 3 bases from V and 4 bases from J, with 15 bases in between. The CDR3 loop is CASSFGSVPGETQYF. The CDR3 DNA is TGTGCCAGCAGTTTTGGGAGCGTGCCTGGAGAGACCCAGTACTTC. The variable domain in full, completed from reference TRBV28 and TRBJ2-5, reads DVKVTQSSRYLVKRTGEKVFLECVQDMDHENMFWYRQDPGLGLRLIYFSYDVKMKEKGDIPEGYSVSREKKERFSLILESASTNQTSMYLCASSFGSVPGETQYFGPGTRLLVL.

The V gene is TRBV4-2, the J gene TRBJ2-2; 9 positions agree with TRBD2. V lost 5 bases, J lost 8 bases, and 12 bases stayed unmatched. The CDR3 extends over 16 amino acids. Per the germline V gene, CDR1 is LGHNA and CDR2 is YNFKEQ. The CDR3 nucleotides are TGTGCCAGCAGCTTTAGCGGGGGAGGGATAACTGGGGAGCTGTTTTTT. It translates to CASSFSGGGITGELFF.

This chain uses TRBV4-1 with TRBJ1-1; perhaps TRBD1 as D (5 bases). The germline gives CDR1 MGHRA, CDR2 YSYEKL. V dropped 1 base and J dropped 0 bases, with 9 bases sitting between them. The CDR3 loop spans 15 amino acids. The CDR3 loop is CASSQVGALNTEAFF. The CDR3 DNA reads TGCGCCAGCAGCCAAGTCGGGGCGTTGAACACTGAAGCTTTCTTT.

The CDR3 protein is CASSSGFYGYTF. The CDR3 DNA reads as TGTGCCAGCAGTTCCGGATTCTATGGCTACACCTTC. V gene TRBV28 combines with J gene TRBJ1-2; unclear D gene. Germline-derived CDR1 and CDR2 are MDHEN and SYDVKM. The V and J ends lost 4 bases and 4 bases respectively, with 7 bases between them. The length of the CDR3 is 12 residues.

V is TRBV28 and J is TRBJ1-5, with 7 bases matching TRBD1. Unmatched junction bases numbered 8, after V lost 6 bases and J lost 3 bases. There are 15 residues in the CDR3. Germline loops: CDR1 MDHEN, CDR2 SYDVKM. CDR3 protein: CASRYEQGYNQPQHF. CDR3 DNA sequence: TGTGCCAGCAGATATGAACAGGGGTACAATCAGCCCCAGCATTTT.

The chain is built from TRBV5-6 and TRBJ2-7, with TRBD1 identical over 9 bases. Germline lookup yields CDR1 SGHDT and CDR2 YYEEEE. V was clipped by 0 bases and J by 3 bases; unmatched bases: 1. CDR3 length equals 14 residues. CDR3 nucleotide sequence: TGTGCCAGCAGCTTGGGACAGGGGGACTACGAGCAGTACTTC. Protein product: CASSLGQGDYEQYF. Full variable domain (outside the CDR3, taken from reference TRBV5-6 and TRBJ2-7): DAGVTQSPTHLIKTRGQQVTLRCSPKSGHDTVSWYQQALGQGPQFIFQYYEEEERQRGNFPDRFSGHQFPNYSSELNVNALLLGDSALYLCASSLGQGDYEQYFGPGTRLTVT.

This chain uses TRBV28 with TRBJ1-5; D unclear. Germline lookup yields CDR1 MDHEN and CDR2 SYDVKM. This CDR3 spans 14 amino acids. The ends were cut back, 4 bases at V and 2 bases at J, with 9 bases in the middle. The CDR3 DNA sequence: TGTGCCAGCAGTTGGGGTTTGGGCAATCAGCCCCAGCATTTT. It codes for CASSWGLGNQPQHF.

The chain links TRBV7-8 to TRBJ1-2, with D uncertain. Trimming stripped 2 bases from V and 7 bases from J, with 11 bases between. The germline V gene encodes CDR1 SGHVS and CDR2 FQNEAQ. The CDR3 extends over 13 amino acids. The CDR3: CASSLLQDSGYTF. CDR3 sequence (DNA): TGTGCCAGCAGCTTACTCCAGGACTCTGGCTACACCTTC.

The CDR3 reads CASTRPSTDTQYF. CDR3 coding DNA: TGTGCCAGCACTCGACCTAGCACAGATACGCAGTATTTT. V is TRBV28 and J is TRBJ2-3, with D unclear. V was clipped by 7 bases and J by 0 bases, with 8 bases between them. Germline V gene sequence: CDR1 MDHEN, CDR2 SYDVKM. The CDR3 length is 13 residues. Combining the CDR3 with reference TRBV28 and TRBJ2-3 gives the whole variable domain DVKVTQSSRYLVKRTGEKVFLECVQDMDHENMFWYRQDPGLGLRLIYFSYDVKMKEKGDIPEGYSVSREKKERFSLILESASTNQTSMYLCASTRPSTDTQYFGPGTRLTVL.

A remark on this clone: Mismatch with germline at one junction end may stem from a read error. CDR3 protein: CASSLAPTRETQYF. CDR3 nucleotides: TGTGCTAGCAGCTTAGCGCCGACTCGGGAGACCCAGTACTTC. The rearrangement joins TRBV7-7 to TRBJ2-5; tentatively, D is TRBD2 (5 bases). The CDR3 is 14 amino acids. CDR1 and CDR2 (germline): SSHAT, FNYEAQ (reference sequence). Full variable domain (remainder filled in from reference TRBV7-7 and TRBJ2-5): GAGVSQSPRYKVTKRGQDVTLRCDPISSHATLYWYQQALGQGPEFLTYFNYEAQPDKSGLPSDRFSAERPEGSISTLTIQRTEQRDSAMYRCASSLAPTRETQYFGPGTRLLVL.

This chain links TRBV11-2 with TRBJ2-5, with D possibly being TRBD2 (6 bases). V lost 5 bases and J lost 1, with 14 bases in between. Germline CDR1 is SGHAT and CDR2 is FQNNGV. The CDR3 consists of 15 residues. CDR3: CASSVLGLSQETQYF. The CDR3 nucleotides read TGTGCCAGCAGCGTGTTGGGACTGTCCCAAGAGACCCAGTACTTC.

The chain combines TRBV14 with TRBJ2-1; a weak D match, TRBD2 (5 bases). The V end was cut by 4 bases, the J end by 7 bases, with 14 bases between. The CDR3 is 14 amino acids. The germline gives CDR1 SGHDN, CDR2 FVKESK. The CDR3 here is CASSPSGFWNEQFF. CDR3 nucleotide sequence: TGTGCCAGCAGCCCTTCGGGGTTTTGGAATGAGCAGTTCTTC.

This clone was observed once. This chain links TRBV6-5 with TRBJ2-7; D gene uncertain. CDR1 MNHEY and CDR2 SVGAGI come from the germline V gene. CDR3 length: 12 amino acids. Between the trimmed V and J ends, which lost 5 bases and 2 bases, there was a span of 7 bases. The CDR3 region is CASSPQTYEQYF. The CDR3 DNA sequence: TGTGCCAGCAGTCCTCAGACCTACGAGCAGTACTTC.

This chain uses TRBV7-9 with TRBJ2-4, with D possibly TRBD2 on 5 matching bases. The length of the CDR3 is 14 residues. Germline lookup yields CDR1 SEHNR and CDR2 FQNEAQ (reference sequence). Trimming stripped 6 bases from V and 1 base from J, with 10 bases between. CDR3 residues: CASSPWEAKNIQYF. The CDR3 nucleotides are TGTGCCAGCAGTCCGTGGGAGGCCAAAAACATTCAGTACTTC.

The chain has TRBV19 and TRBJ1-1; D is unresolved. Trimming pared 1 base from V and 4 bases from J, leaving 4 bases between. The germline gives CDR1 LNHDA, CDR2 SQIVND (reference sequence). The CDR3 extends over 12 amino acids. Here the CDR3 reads CASSIAGTEAFF. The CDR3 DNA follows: TGTGCCAGTAGTATAGCCGGCACTGAAGCTTTCTTT.